This T cell receptor (beta chain) was captured by sequencing in a study of response to subunit inactivated influenza vaccine. This clonotype was observed a handful of times. V lost 3 bases, J lost 9 bases, and 9 bases lay in between. This CDR3 comprises 11 residues. Germline values: CDR1 DFQATT, CDR2 SNEGSKA (reference sequence). TCRdb re-derived calls from the RT-PCR reads in MiXCR, one entry per CDR3 protein. Of 500,000 to 600,000 distinct CDR3 sequences listed, under 15% are singletons. The receptor comes from a man between 45 and 60 years old who received an inactivated influenza vaccine. The chain has TRBV20-1 and TRBJ2-1, with D possibly being TRBD2 (5 bases). Sequencing used PBMCs from blood, obtained roughly 47 days after vaccination. CDR3 sequence reads: CSASVGVEQFF. CDR3 DNA sequence: TGCAGTGCTAGTGTCGGGGTTGAGCAGTTCTTC.